These 21 T cell receptor beta chains originate from one sample sequenced in a study of control samples from healthy donors and cancer patients. Assay used: immunoSEQ multiplex PCR; TCRdb lists only in-frame clones, some missing. This sample yields about 70,000 clones, of which roughly 84% are seen a single time; about 3% belongs to the top ten. Sequencing was done on a sample of PBMCs. All receptors derive from a woman between 50 and 59 years old with lung cancer.

The chain recombines TRBV24-1 with TRBJ2-3; possibly TRBD1 or TRBD2 for D (5 bases each). CDR1 and CDR2 from the germline V gene are KGHDR and SFDVKD. The length of the CDR3 is 15 residues. V was trimmed by 0 bases and J by 1 base, leaving 7 bases between them. CDR3 amino acids: CATSDLGTGTDTQYF. The CDR3 bases are TGTGCCACCAGTGATTTGGGGACCGGCACAGATACGCAGTATTTT.

The chain is built from TRBV7-9 and TRBJ1-2; D may be TRBD1 (5 bases). The germline V gene has CDR1 SEHNR and CDR2 FQNEAQ (reference sequence). The CDR3 sequence is 15 residues long. V shed 1 base and J shed 0 bases, with 9 bases lying between them. DNA of the CDR3: TGTGCCAGCAGCTTAGGGGGGATGGCTAACTATGGCTACACCTTC. Translation: CASSLGGMANYGYTF.

This sequence joins TRBV19 and TRBJ1-1; unclear D gene. V lost 3 bases and J lost 3, with 11 bases in between. CDR3 length: 14 amino acids. Germline V gene data show CDR1 as LNHDA and CDR2 as SQIVND (reference sequence). As DNA, the CDR3 is TGTGCCAGTAGTATCGATCGCCGGGACACTGAAGCTTTCTTT. Protein: CASSIDRRDTEAFF.

The chain combines TRBV6-4 with TRBJ1-1, with D possibly matching TRBD1 (6 bases). Trimming took off 3 bases at V and 9 bases at J, with 14 bases between the two ends. This CDR3 contains 13 residues. Germline V CDR1 and CDR2: MRHNA, SNTAGT. The CDR3 DNA reads TGTGCCAGCAGTGAGGAAACAGGGTCACAAGCTTTCTTT. It specifies CASSEETGSQAFF.

The rearrangement joins TRBV11-3 to TRBJ2-2, with 8 bases matching TRBD1. V gave up 5 bases and J gave up 5 bases; unmatched junction bases: 13. Germline CDR1 reads SGHNT; CDR2 reads YENEEA. The CDR3 consists of 17 residues. The CDR3 is CASSRGAGGGETGELFF. CDR3 bases: TGTGCCAGCAGCAGGGGGGCAGGGGGCGGCGAAACCGGGGAGCTGTTTTTT.

The J gene is TRBJ1-3, the V gene TRBV4-3, with D perhaps matching TRBD1 (6 bases). With 3 bases removed from V and 1 base from J, the gap between germline ends came to 13 bases. This CDR3 is 16 amino acids long. Germline V lookup: CDR1 LGHNA, CDR2 YSLEER. The CDR3 DNA reads TGCGCCAGCAGCCAGGCAGCAGGGGTATCTGGAAACACCATATATTTT. Amino acids: CASSQAAGVSGNTIYF.

This chain links TRBV7-3 with TRBJ2-3, with D unresolved. CDR3 length: 11 residues. Trimming stripped 6 bases from V and 2 bases from J, with 3 bases between. Germline V CDR1 and CDR2: SGHTA, FQGTGA. Here the CDR3 DNA reads TGTGCCAGCAGTAACACAGATACGCAGTATTTT. It encodes CASSNTDTQYF.

J is TRBJ1-4 and V is TRBV29-1; D possibly corresponds to TRBD1 (6 bases). Per the germline V gene, CDR1 is SQVTM and CDR2 is ANQGSEA. Trimming took 4 bases from V and 2 from J, leaving 11 bases between them. The CDR3 extends over 14 amino acids. In DNA form, the CDR3 reads TGCAGCGTTGCCCTAGGACAGACTAATGAAAAACTGTTTTTT. This sequence encodes CSVALGQTNEKLFF.

This chain connects TRBV5-5 to TRBJ1-1, with 8 bases aligning to TRBD1. Germline CDR1 reads SGHKS; CDR2 reads YYEKEE (reference sequence). Trimming cost V 0 bases and J 7 bases; bases outside gene matches: 14. The CDR3 is 17 amino acids. CDR3 sequence (DNA): TGTGCCAGCAGCTTGGGGACAGGGACCATTACACTGGGTGAAGCTTTCTTT. Translated: CASSLGTGTITLGEAFF. The complete variable domain, with remaining parts taken from reference TRBV5-5 and TRBJ1-1, reads DAGVTQSPTHLIKTRGQQVTLRCSPISGHKSVSWYQQVLGQGPQFIFQYYEKEERGRGNFPDRFSARQFPNYSSELNVNALLLGDSALYLCASSLGTGTITLGEAFFGQGTRLTVV.

This sequence joins TRBV9 and TRBJ2-2; no definite D call. The V end was cut by 5 bases, the J end by 2 bases, with 4 bases between. This CDR3 spans 12 amino acids. Germline CDR1 SGDLS, CDR2 YYNGEE. CDR3 protein: CASRANTGELFF. DNA of the CDR3: TGTGCCAGCAGGGCCAACACCGGGGAGCTGTTTTTT.

V gene TRBV6-2 or TRBV6-3 combines with J gene TRBJ1-1; a possible D gene is TRBD1 (6 bases). This CDR3 comprises 14 residues. The germline CDR1 and CDR2 sequences are MNHEY and SVGEGT. V was shortened by 5 bases and J by 9 bases, with 19 bases between the two germline ends. The CDR3 is CASSQPSTGRQAFF. The CDR3 coding sequence is TGTGCCAGCAGTCAGCCCTCAACAGGGAGACAAGCTTTCTTT.

The chain is built from TRBV7-2 and TRBJ1-5, with D maybe TRBD1 (5 bases). Germline V gene lookup returns CDR1 SGHTA and CDR2 FQGNSA. V shed 3 bases and J shed 2 bases, with 14 bases lying between them. CDR3 length: 16 residues. In DNA, the CDR3 is TGTGCCAGCAGCTTTTCAGGGAGAGGGGGCAATCAGCCCCAGCATTTT. Translating it yields CASSFSGRGGNQPQHF.

The count of this clone is one. This chain joins TRBV9 and TRBJ2-1, with TRBD1 identical over 7 bases. With V trimmed by 3 bases and J by 0 bases, 6 bases remained unmatched. The germline CDR1 and CDR2 sequences are SGDLS and YYNGEE. The CDR3 consists of 16 residues. The CDR3 nucleotides are TGTGCCAGCAGCGAGGGACAGTCGAGCTCCTACAATGAGCAGTTCTTC. Amino acid sequence: CASSEGQSSSYNEQFF. The full variable domain, rest sourced from reference TRBV9 and TRBJ2-1, is DSGVTQTPKHLITATGQRVTLRCSPRSGDLSVYWYQQSLDQGLQFLIQYYNGEERAKGNILERFSAQQFPDLHSELNLSSLELGDSALYFCASSEGQSSSYNEQFFGPGTRLTVL.

This clone turned up a few times. This sample also contains other DNA sequences that code for the same CDR3. CDR3 DNA: TGTGCCAGCAGTGAAGTTGGTGCCTCCTACGAGCAGTACTTC. Protein: CASSEVGASYEQYF. V is TRBV25-1 and J is TRBJ2-7; D gene ambiguous. CDR1 is MGHDK and CDR2 is SYGVNS in the germline V gene. The CDR3 totals 14 residues. V gave up 2 bases and J gave up 0 bases, with 8 bases separating them.

The rearrangement uses TRBV7-2 and TRBJ2-2; 10 positions match TRBD2. Germline V gene data show CDR1 as SGHTA and CDR2 as FQGNSA. The ends lost 4 bases at V and 7 bases at J; junction bases unmatched: 9. This CDR3 contains 16 residues. The CDR3 sequence: CASSSERGGLVGELFF. DNA of the CDR3: TGTGCCAGCAGCTCAGAGCGGGGGGGCCTTGTCGGGGAGCTGTTTTTT.

The sample holds one count of this clone. The rearrangement joins TRBV19 to TRBJ2-2, with a possible D match to TRBD1 (6 bases). Germline values: CDR1 LNHDA, CDR2 SQIVND (reference sequence). V was clipped by 6 bases and J by 0 bases, with 11 bases between them. This CDR3 spans 15 amino acids. The CDR3 DNA reads as TGTGCCAGTAGAAGACAGGCATCGAACACCGGGGAGCTGTTTTTT. This sequence encodes CASRRQASNTGELFF.

The sample holds many counts of this clone. V usage is TRBV27 and J usage is TRBJ2-1; 7 bases match TRBD2. Germline CDR1 reads MNHEY; CDR2 reads SMNVEV (reference sequence). The CDR3 consists of 12 residues. Trimming at V came to 5 bases and at J to 6 bases, leaving 1 base not matched to a gene. The CDR3 here is CASSPGGNEQFF. CDR3 in DNA: TGTGCCAGCAGTCCGGGGGGCAATGAGCAGTTCTTC.

The V and J genes are TRBV2 and TRBJ2-5; D is unclear. The CDR3 loop spans 14 amino acids. Germline V lookup: CDR1 SNHLY, CDR2 FYNNEI. V lost 6 bases and J lost 4, with 15 bases in between. For the CDR3, the DNA is TGTGCCAGCAGCCCTTCTAGGGATCCAGAGACCCAGTACTTC. Translated, it gives CASSPSRDPETQYF.

This sequence joins TRBV7-2 and TRBJ2-7; D is unresolved. V lost 2 bases to trimming and J lost 5 bases, with 19 bases between them. The CDR3 is 16 amino acids. The germline gives CDR1 SGHTA, CDR2 FQGNSA. The chain's CDR3 is CASSLTTDLRVHEQYF. CDR3 nucleotide sequence: TGTGCCAGCAGCTTAACCACAGATCTCCGCGTCCACGAGCAGTACTTC.

The chain combines TRBV25-1 with TRBJ1-1, with D possibly TRBD1 on 5 matching bases. This CDR3 is built from 13 residues. CDR1 and CDR2 from the germline V gene are MGHDK and SYGVNS. Trimming cost V 4 bases and J 3 bases, with 9 bases left between them. CDR3 protein: CASSVRVDTEAFF. CDR3 DNA: TGTGCCAGCAGTGTCAGGGTTGACACTGAAGCTTTCTTT.

V is TRBV19 and J is TRBJ2-3, with D possibly called TRBD1 or TRBD2 (5 bases each). Germline CDR1 is LNHDA and CDR2 is SQIVND (reference sequence). The CDR3 is 13 residues long. V was trimmed by 5 bases and J by 2 bases, leaving 8 bases between them. The CDR3 DNA reads as TGTGCCAGTAGTCGGGGCCACACAGATACGCAGTATTTT. It specifies CASSRGHTDTQYF.